This is a list of T cell receptor beta chains from one sample in a study of shared T cell receptors in the human thymus. Sequencing used immunoSEQ multiplex PCR; TCRdb keeps in-frame clones, though not all of them. In the table there are hundreds of thousands of clones, 75% to 80% of which are singletons. These same data were also listed under a study on human thymus T cells.

Sequenced material: thymocytes. The receptors derive from a boy younger than two with a congenital heart defect. The CDR3 runs from the conserved cysteine through the conserved F or W. A D gene is named only where the DNA matches it firmly. Expanded clones get a size class; other rows say once, few or many, or leave the size out.

D gene: TRBD2; clone size: few; J gene: TRBJ2-4; V gene: TRBV19; CDR3 DNA: TGTGCCAGTAGTGGGACTAGCATATTAGTAGCCAAAAACATTCAGTACTTC; CDR3 protein: CASSGTSILVAKNIQYF
D gene: TRBD1; clone size: NA; J gene: TRBJ2-2; V gene: TRBV7-2; CDR3 DNA: TGTGCCAGCAGCTTAGCCTCTTGGGGGGTAAAGGGACAGGGGAATTGCACCGGGGAGCTGTTTTTT; CDR3 protein: CASSLASWGVKGQGNCTGELFF
D gene: TRBD2; clone size: NA; J gene: TRBJ2-7; V gene: TRBV6-1; CDR3 DNA: TGTGCCAGCAGAGGGACTAGCGGGAAACCCTACGAGCAGTACTTC; CDR3 protein: CASRGTSGKPYEQYF
D gene: NA; clone size: NA; J gene: TRBJ1-4; V gene: TRBV2; CDR3 DNA: TGTGCCAGCACCGAATGGCGGGATGAAAAACTGTTTTTT; CDR3 protein: CASTEWRDEKLFF
D gene: NA; clone size: NA; J gene: TRBJ2-7; V gene: TRBV6-5; CDR3 DNA: TGTGCCAGCAGTTACTCTTCCAGGGTAGGGTCCTACGAGCAGTACTTC; CDR3 protein: CASSYSSRVGSYEQYF
D gene: TRBD2; clone size: NA; J gene: TRBJ2-7; V gene: TRBV19; CDR3 DNA: TGTGCCAGTAGTATAGCGGCTAGCGGAAACTACGAGCAGTACTTC; CDR3 protein: CASSIAASGNYEQYF
D gene: TRBD2; clone size: once; J gene: TRBJ2-1; V gene: TRBV28; CDR3 DNA: TGTGCCAGCAGTTTAGGGGACAGAGGACTAGCGGGAGGGCACTTTATCCATGAGCAGTTCTTC; CDR3 protein: CASSLGDRGLAGGHFIHEQFF
D gene: NA; clone size: NA; J gene: TRBJ2-1; V gene: TRBV6-5; CDR3 DNA: TGTGCCAGCAGCACGCGAGACAGTTACAATGAGCAGTTCTTC; CDR3 protein: CASSTRDSYNEQFF
D gene: NA; clone size: NA; J gene: TRBJ2-1; V gene: TRBV5-1; CDR3 DNA: TGCGCCAGCAGCGACGGAGGGTCCTACAATGAGCAGTTCTTC; CDR3 protein: CASSDGGSYNEQFF
D gene: NA; clone size: few; J gene: TRBJ2-1; V gene: TRBV11-1; CDR3 DNA: TGTGCCAGCAGCTTAGTACTGTTCCACAATGAGCAGTTCTTC; CDR3 protein: CASSLVLFHNEQFF
D gene: TRBD1; clone size: NA; J gene: TRBJ1-1; V gene: TRBV2; CDR3 DNA: TGTGCCAGCAGTCTTGCAGGGGGCAGAGCTTTCTTT; CDR3 protein: CASSLAGGRAFF
D gene: TRBD1; clone size: NA; J gene: TRBJ2-7; V gene: TRBV28; CDR3 DNA: TGTGCCATAAGGACAGGGTCGAGGACCTACGAGCAGTACTTC; CDR3 protein: CAIRTGSRTYEQYF
D gene: NA; clone size: NA; J gene: TRBJ2-3; V gene: TRBV19; CDR3 DNA: TGTGCCAGTAGTATATGGGAGGCCACAGATACGCAGTATTTT; CDR3 protein: CASSIWEATDTQYF
D gene: TRBD1; clone size: NA; J gene: TRBJ1-2; V gene: TRBV2; CDR3 DNA: TGTGCCAGCAACCAGTACCGGACAGGGGTTGGCTATGGCTACACCTTC; CDR3 protein: CASNQYRTGVGYGYTF
D gene: TRBD1; clone size: once; J gene: TRBJ2-1; V gene: TRBV4-3; CDR3 DNA: TGCGCCAGCAGCCTTAGTCAATTTCGGACAGGGGGCAATGAGCAGTTCTTC; CDR3 protein: CASSLSQFRTGGNEQFF
D gene: NA; clone size: NA; J gene: TRBJ2-1; V gene: TRBV14; CDR3 DNA: TGTGCCAGCAGCCAAGGTGGGGGGAAAATGACGTACAATGAGCAGTTCTTC; CDR3 protein: CASSQGGGKMTYNEQFF
D gene: TRBD2; clone size: NA; J gene: TRBJ2-7; V gene: TRBV4-3; CDR3 DNA: TGCGCCAGCAGCCAAGATCGATCCGGAGGGACTAGGAGCGAGCAGTACTTC; CDR3 protein: CASSQDRSGGTRSEQYF
D gene: NA; clone size: NA; J gene: TRBJ1-1; V gene: TRBV14; CDR3 DNA: TGTGCCAGCAGCCAAGATCCGGTCAGGGGAGAGTGGGCCACTGAAGCTTTCTTT; CDR3 protein: CASSQDPVRGEWATEAFF
D gene: TRBD2; clone size: once; J gene: TRBJ2-7; V gene: TRBV28; CDR3 DNA: TGTGCCAGCATTTCCGTTGTGGCGGGAGAGTACGAGCAGTACTTC; CDR3 protein: CASISVVAGEYEQYF
D gene: NA; clone size: NA; J gene: TRBJ2-1; V gene: TRBV15; CDR3 DNA: TGTGCCACCAGCAATCGGGAGATAGTTGAGCAGTTCTTC; CDR3 protein: CATSNREIVEQFF
D gene: NA; clone size: few; J gene: TRBJ2-7; V gene: TRBV4-2; CDR3 DNA: TGTGCCAGCAGCCAAGTGGGCTTCCACGAGCAGTACTTC; CDR3 protein: CASSQVGFHEQYF
D gene: NA; clone size: NA; J gene: TRBJ2-2; V gene: TRBV4-3; CDR3 DNA: TGCGCCAGCAGCCCCCGGGCTAGCGAATCCCCCGGGGAGCTGTTTTTT; CDR3 protein: CASSPRASESPGELFF
D gene: NA; clone size: few; J gene: TRBJ1-1; V gene: TRBV16; CDR3 DNA: TGTGCCAGCAGCACAGGAAGTGAAGCTTTCTTT; CDR3 protein: CASSTGSEAFF
D gene: NA; clone size: NA; J gene: TRBJ2-3; V gene: TRBV7-6; CDR3 DNA: TGTGCCAGCAGCCCGGCGGAACCCTCTAGCACAGATACGCAGTATTTT; CDR3 protein: CASSPAEPSSTDTQYF
D gene: TRBD1; clone size: NA; J gene: TRBJ2-7; V gene: TRBV11-2; CDR3 DNA: TGTGCCAGCAGCTTGGGACAGGTCGTCCACGAGCAGTACTTC; CDR3 protein: CASSLGQVVHEQYF
D gene: NA; clone size: NA; J gene: TRBJ1-2; V gene: TRBV4-3; CDR3 DNA: TGCGCCAGCAGCCAAGGGGTTGGTCCCCGGTCGGGAGGCTACACCTTC; CDR3 protein: CASSQGVGPRSGGYTF
D gene: TRBD1; clone size: NA; J gene: TRBJ1-1; V gene: TRBV11-2; CDR3 DNA: TGTGCCAGCAGCTTTTCTCTGACAGGGGGCACGGACACTGAAGCTTTCTTT; CDR3 protein: CASSFSLTGGTDTEAFF
D gene: NA; clone size: NA; J gene: TRBJ2-5; V gene: TRBV21-1; CDR3 DNA: TGTGCCAGCAGCGAAACTAGCGGGAGGACCCAAGAGACCCAGTACTTC; CDR3 protein: CASSETSGRTQETQYF
D gene: NA; clone size: NA; J gene: TRBJ2-4; V gene: TRBV15; CDR3 DNA: TGTGCCACCAGCAGAGTTCCCTCCCGTAGCGGCAAGGACATTCAGTACTTC; CDR3 protein: CATSRVPSRSGKDIQYF
D gene: NA; clone size: NA; J gene: TRBJ2-1; V gene: TRBV7-2; CDR3 DNA: TGTGCCAGCGTGATCTTGAGCTCCTACAATGAGCAGTTCTTC; CDR3 protein: CASVILSSYNEQFF
D gene: NA; clone size: NA; J gene: TRBJ2-5; V gene: TRBV11-3; CDR3 DNA: TGTGCCAGCAGCTACAGGGATTGGGAGACCCAGTACTTC; CDR3 protein: CASSYRDWETQYF
D gene: TRBD1; clone size: NA; J gene: TRBJ2-7; V gene: TRBV11-2; CDR3 DNA: TGTGCCAGCAGCTTAGAAACGGCCGGACAGGGCGACACCTACGAGCAGTACTTC; CDR3 protein: CASSLETAGQGDTYEQYF
D gene: NA; clone size: few; J gene: TRBJ2-7; V gene: TRBV27; CDR3 DNA: TGTGCCAGCAGTTTATCCCGACCGGGGGGCGACGAGCAGTACTTC; CDR3 protein: CASSLSRPGGDEQYF
D gene: TRBD2; clone size: NA; J gene: TRBJ2-1; V gene: TRBV18; CDR3 DNA: TGTGCCAGCTCACTGGGACTAGTTGGCGATGAGCAGTTCTTC; CDR3 protein: CASSLGLVGDEQFF
D gene: TRBD2; clone size: NA; J gene: TRBJ2-4; V gene: TRBV4-3; CDR3 DNA: TGCGCCAGCAGCCAAGAAGGACGGGAGGGCCATGGAAACATTCAGTACTTC; CDR3 protein: CASSQEGREGHGNIQYF
D gene: TRBD1; clone size: NA; J gene: TRBJ1-1; V gene: TRBV11-2; CDR3 DNA: TGTGCCAGCAGCCCCCTGGACAGGTTGTGGACTGAAGCTTTCTTT; CDR3 protein: CASSPLDRLWTEAFF
D gene: NA; clone size: NA; J gene: TRBJ1-2; V gene: TRBV19; CDR3 DNA: TGTGCCAGTAATGAGAGGGCCTCTAACTATGGCTACACCTTC; CDR3 protein: CASNERASNYGYTF
D gene: NA; clone size: NA; J gene: TRBJ2-7; V gene: TRBV27; CDR3 DNA: TGTGCCAGCAGTTTGGGGGCGCACAACGAGCAGTACTTC; CDR3 protein: CASSLGAHNEQYF
D gene: NA; clone size: few; J gene: TRBJ1-1; V gene: TRBV7-6; CDR3 DNA: TGTGCCAGCAGCCCTGGCGGTGTGGCAGGGATAATGAACACTGAAGCTTTCTTT; CDR3 protein: CASSPGGVAGIMNTEAFF
D gene: TRBD2; clone size: NA; J gene: TRBJ2-7; V gene: TRBV28; CDR3 DNA: TGTGCCAGCAGTTTCCACCTCACTAGCGGGGGGCCGGGGGAGCAGTACTTC; CDR3 protein: CASSFHLTSGGPGEQYF
D gene: NA; clone size: NA; J gene: TRBJ2-7; V gene: TRBV27; CDR3 DNA: TGTGCCAGCAGTTCGATCGACAGGTCCTCCTACGAGCAGTACTTC; CDR3 protein: CASSSIDRSSYEQYF
D gene: NA; clone size: NA; J gene: TRBJ1-2; V gene: TRBV9; CDR3 DNA: TGTGCCAGCAGCAACAAAACTACAGGGTCAAGAGGCTACACCTTC; CDR3 protein: CASSNKTTGSRGYTF